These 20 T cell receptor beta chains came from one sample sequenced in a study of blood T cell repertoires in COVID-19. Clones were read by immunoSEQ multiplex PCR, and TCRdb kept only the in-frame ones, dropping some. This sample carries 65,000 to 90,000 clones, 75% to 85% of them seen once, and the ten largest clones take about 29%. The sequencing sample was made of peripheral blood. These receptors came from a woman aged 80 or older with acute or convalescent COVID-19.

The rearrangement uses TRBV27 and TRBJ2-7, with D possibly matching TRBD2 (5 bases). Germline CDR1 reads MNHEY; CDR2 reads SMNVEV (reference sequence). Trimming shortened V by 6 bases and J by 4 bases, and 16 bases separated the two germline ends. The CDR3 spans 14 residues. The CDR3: CASRLLDSRYEQYF. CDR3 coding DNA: TGTGCCAGCAGACTACTAGATTCTCGGTACGAGCAGTACTTC.

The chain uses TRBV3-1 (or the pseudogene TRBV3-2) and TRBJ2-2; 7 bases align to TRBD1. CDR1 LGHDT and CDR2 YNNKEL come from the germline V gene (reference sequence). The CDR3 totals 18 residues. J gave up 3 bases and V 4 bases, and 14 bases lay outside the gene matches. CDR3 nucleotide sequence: TGTGCCAGCAGCCTTTCTACCGGACAGGTAACGCACACCGGGGAGCTGTTTTTT. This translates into CASSLSTGQVTHTGELFF.

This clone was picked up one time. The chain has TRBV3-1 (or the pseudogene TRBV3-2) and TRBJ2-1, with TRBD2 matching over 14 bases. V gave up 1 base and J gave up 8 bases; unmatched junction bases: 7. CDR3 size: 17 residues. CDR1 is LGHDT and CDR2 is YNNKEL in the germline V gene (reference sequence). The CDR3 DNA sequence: TGTGCCAGCAGCCAAGGATGGGGACTAGCGGGAGAGGATGAGCAGTTCTTC. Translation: CASSQGWGLAGEDEQFF.

As DNA, the CDR3 is TGCGCCAGCAGCGTCTCTCCCAATCAGCCCCAGCATTTT. This encodes CASSVSPNQPQHF. J is TRBJ1-5 and V is TRBV5-1; D not certain. This CDR3 comprises 13 residues. In germline, CDR1 is SGHRS, CDR2 YFSETQ. V was clipped by 4 bases and J by 3 bases, with 8 bases between them.

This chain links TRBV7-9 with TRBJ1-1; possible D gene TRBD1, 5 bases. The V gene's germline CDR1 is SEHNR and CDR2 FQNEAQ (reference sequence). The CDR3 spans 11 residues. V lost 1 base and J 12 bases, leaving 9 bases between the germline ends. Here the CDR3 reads CASSLEGATFF. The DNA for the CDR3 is TGTGCCAGCAGCTTAGAAGGGGCAACTTTCTTT.

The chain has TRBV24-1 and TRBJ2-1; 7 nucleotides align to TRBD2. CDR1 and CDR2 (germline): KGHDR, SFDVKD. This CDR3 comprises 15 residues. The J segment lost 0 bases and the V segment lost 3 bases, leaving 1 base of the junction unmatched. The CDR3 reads CATSDGGSSYNEQFF. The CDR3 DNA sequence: TGTGCCACCAGTGATGGCGGGAGCTCCTACAATGAGCAGTTCTTC.

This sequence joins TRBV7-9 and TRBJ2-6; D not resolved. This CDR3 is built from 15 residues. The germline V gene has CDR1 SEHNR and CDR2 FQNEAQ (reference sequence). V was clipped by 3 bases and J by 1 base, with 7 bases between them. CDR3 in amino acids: CASSLSRSGANVLTF. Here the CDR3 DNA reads TGTGCCAGCAGCTTGAGCCGGTCTGGGGCCAACGTCCTGACTTTC.

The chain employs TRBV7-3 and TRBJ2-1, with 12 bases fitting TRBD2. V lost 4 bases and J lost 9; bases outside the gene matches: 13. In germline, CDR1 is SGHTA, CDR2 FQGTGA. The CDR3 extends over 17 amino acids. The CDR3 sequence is CASSSHKSPSGRGEQFF. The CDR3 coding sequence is TGTGCCAGCAGCTCCCACAAATCCCCTAGCGGGAGGGGTGAGCAGTTCTTC.

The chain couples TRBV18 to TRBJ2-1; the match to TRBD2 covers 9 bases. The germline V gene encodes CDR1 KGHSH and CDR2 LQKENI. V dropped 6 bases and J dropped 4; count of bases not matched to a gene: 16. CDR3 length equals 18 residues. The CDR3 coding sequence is TGTGCCAGCTCGCCCACGGAGGGGCTAGCGGGGTCTTACAATGAGCAGTTCTTC. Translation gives CASSPTEGLAGSYNEQFF.

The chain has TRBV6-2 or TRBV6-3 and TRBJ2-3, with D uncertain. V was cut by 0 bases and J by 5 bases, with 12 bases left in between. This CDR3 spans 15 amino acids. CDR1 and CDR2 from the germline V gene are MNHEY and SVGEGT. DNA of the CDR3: TGTGCCAGCAGTTACTCGCGGCCGTACTTAGATACGCAGTATTTT. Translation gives CASSYSRPYLDTQYF.

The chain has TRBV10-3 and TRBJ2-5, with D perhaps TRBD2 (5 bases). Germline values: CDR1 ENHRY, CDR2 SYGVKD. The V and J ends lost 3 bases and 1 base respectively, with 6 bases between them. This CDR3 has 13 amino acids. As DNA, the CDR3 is TGTGCCATCAGTGACGGGGTCCAAGAGACCCAGTACTTC. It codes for CAISDGVQETQYF.

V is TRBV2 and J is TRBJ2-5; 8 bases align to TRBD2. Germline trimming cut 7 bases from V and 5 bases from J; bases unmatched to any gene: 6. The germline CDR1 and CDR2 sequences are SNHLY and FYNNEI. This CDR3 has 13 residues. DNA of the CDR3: TGTGCCAGCACCGGGAGGGCCTCGGAGACCCAGTACTTC. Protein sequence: CASTGRASETQYF.

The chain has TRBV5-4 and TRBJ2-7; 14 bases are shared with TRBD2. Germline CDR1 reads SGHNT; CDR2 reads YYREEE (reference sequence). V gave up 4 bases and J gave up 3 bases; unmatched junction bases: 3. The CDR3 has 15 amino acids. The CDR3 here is CASSLGTSGSYEQYF. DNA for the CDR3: TGTGCCAGCAGCCTCGGGACTAGCGGGAGCTACGAGCAGTACTTC.

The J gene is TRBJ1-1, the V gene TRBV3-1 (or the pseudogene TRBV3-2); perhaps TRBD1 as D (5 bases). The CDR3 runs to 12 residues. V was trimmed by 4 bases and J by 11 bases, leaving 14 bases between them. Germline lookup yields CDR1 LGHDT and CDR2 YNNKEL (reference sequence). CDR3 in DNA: TGTGCCAGCAGCCGTATCCCAGGGAATGCTTTCTTT. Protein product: CASSRIPGNAFF.

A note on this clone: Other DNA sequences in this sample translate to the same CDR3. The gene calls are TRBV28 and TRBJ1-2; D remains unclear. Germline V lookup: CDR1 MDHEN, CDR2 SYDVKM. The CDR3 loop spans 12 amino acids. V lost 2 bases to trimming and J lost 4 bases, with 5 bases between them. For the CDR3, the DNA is TGTGCCAGCAGTTTACGGGGCTATGGCTACACCTTC. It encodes CASSLRGYGYTF.

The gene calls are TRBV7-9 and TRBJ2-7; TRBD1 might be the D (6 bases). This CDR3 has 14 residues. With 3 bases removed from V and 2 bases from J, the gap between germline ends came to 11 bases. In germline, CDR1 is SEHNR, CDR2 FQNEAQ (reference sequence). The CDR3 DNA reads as TGTGCCAGCAGCTTCCGGGACAACCCCTACGAGCAGTACTTC. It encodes CASSFRDNPYEQYF.

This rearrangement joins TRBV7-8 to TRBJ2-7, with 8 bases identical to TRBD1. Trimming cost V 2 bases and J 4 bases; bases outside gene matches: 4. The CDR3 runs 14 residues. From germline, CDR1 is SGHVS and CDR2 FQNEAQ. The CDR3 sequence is CASSLTDRAYEQYF. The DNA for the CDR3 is TGTGCCAGCAGCTTAACGGACAGGGCTTACGAGCAGTACTTC.

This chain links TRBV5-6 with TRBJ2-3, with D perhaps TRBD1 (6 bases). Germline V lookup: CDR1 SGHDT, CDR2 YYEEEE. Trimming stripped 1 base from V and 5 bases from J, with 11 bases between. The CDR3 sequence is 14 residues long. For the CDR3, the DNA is TGTGCCAGCAGCTTGACGGACAGCGGAGATACGCAGTATTTT. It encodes CASSLTDSGDTQYF.

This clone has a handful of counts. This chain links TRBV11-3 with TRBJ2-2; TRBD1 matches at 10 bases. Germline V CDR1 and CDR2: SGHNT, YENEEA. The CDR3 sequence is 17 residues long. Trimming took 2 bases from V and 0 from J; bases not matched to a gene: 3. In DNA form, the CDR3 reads TGTGCCAGCAGCTTACTCGGGACAGGGGCGAACACCGGGGAGCTGTTTTTT. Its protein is CASSLLGTGANTGELFF.

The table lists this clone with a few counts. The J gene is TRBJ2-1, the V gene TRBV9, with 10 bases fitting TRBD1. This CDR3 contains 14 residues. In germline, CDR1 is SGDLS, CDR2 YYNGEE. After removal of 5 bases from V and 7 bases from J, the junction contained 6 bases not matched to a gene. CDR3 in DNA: TGTGCCAGCAGTCCGGGACAGGGGAAGAATGAGCAGTTCTTC. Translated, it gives CASSPGQGKNEQFF.